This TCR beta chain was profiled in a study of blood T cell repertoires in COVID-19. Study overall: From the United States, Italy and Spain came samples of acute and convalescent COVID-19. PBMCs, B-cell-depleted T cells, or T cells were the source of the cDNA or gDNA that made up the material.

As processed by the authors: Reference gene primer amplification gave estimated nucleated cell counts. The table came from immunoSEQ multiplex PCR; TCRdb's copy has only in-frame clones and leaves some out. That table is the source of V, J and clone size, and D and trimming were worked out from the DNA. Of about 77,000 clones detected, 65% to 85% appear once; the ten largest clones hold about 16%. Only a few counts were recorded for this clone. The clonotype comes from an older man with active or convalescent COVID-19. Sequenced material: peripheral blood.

CDR3 sequence reads: CASSDLITVYGYTF. CDR3 sequence (DNA): TGTGCCAGCAGTGATCTAATAACTGTTTATGGCTACACCTTC. V and J are TRBV6-1 and TRBJ1-2; D unresolved. The germline gives CDR1 MNHNS, CDR2 SASEGT. This CDR3 spans 14 amino acids. The germline V and J ends were trimmed by 3 bases and 5 bases, with 13 bases remaining between them.